This T cell receptor beta chain emerged from a study of radiotherapy plus CTLA-4 blockade in lung cancer. Ipilimumab CTLA-4 blockade and focal radiation were given to patients with chemo-refractory metastatic non-small-cell lung cancer. The CDR3 has 17 amino acids. The germline V gene has CDR1 SNHLY and CDR2 FYNNEI. J was trimmed by 1 base and V by 4 bases; bases with no gene match: 9. For this clone: Antigen unknown.

Method: immunoSEQ multiplex PCR; TCRdb's copy keeps in-frame clones and lacks some. The data hold around 29,000 clones, with over 75% observed a single time. General study points: TCR clones originating in tumors grew in number in blood after radiotherapy plus ipilimumab.

This receptor was obtained from a human donor with non-small cell lung cancer that progressed on radiotherapy plus ipilimumab. The chain couples TRBV2 to TRBJ2-3; 9 bases agree with TRBD2. Specimen: peripheral blood, collected from a patient treated with radiotherapy plus ipilimumab. Written as DNA, the CDR3 is TGTGCCAGCAGTGTCCCCGGGGCTAGCGGGGGCACAGATACGCAGTATTTT. This gives the protein CASSVPGASGGTDTQYF.